One and the same sample provided the 10 T cell receptor beta chains below, sequenced in a study of OX40 agonist ivuxolimab in advanced cancers. The assay was immunoSEQ multiplex PCR, and TCRdb's table has in-frame clones only and misses some. The sample lists tens of thousands of clones, roughly 88% seen once, with roughly 25% in the top ten. Specimen: CD4+ or CD8+ T cells sorted from blood, collected in a trial of the OX40 agonist ivuxolimab. The source is an adult with an advanced solid tumor such as melanoma, head and neck, liver or kidney cancer.

The chain recombines TRBV4-1 with TRBJ2-7, with D hard to call. Trimming took off 1 base at V and 0 bases at J, with 7 bases between the two ends. The CDR3 runs to 14 residues. Germline V gene data show CDR1 as MGHRA and CDR2 as YSYEKL. This chain's CDR3 is CASSQGTHSYEQYF. The CDR3 nucleotides are TGCGCCAGCAGCCAAGGGACCCACTCCTACGAGCAGTACTTC.

J is TRBJ2-7 and V is TRBV9; 13 bases fit TRBD2. CDR1 SGDLS and CDR2 YYNGEE come from the germline V gene. The CDR3 is made up of 15 amino acids. With 3 bases clipped from V and 6 bases from J, the junction kept 6 bases outside the gene matches. The CDR3 sequence is CASSAGLAGEGEQYF. In DNA form, the CDR3 reads TGTGCCAGCAGCGCCGGACTAGCGGGAGAGGGCGAGCAGTACTTC. Variable domain in full (rest from reference TRBV9 and TRBJ2-7): DSGVTQTPKHLITATGQRVTLRCSPRSGDLSVYWYQQSLDQGLQFLIQYYNGEERAKGNILERFSAQQFPDLHSELNLSSLELGDSALYFCASSAGLAGEGEQYFGPGTRLTVT.

V and J are TRBV21-1 and TRBJ2-1; TRBD2, the table's D call, was not compared with the DNA. TRBV21-1 is a pseudogene. This CDR3 region has 17 residues. CDR3 bases: TGTGCCAGCAGCCAAATCCCCGGGACTAGGTCCTACAATGAGCAGTTCTTC. Translation gives CASSQIPGTRSYNEQFF.

The genes are TRBV4-1 and TRBJ2-2; 8 nucleotides align to TRBD2. The CDR3 contains 19 residues. CDR1 MGHRA and CDR2 YSYEKL come from the germline V gene. The V gene end was trimmed by 2 bases and the J gene end by 0 bases; junction bases not matched to a gene: 11. CDR3 region: CASSQPWASGRSNTGELFF. The CDR3 bases are TGCGCCAGCAGCCAACCCTGGGCAAGCGGGAGATCGAACACCGGGGAGCTGTTTTTT.

This rearrangement joins TRBV27 to TRBJ1-2, with D unclear. Trimming shortened V by 3 bases and J by 4 bases, and 9 bases separated the two germline ends. In germline, CDR1 is MNHEY, CDR2 SMNVEV (reference sequence). The CDR3 loop spans 13 amino acids. Here the CDR3 DNA reads TGTGCCAGCAGTTTTAGACCCCCCTATGGCTACACCTTC. Translation gives CASSFRPPYGYTF.

The chain recombines TRBV6-5 with TRBJ2-1, with TRBD2 as a possible D gene (5 bases). CDR1 is MNHEY, CDR2 SVGAGI, per germline. V dropped 1 base and J dropped 5 bases, with 9 bases sitting between them. The CDR3 is 14 amino acids. The CDR3 region has the DNA TGTGCCAGCAGTTACTTGGGAGTCAACAATGAGCAGTTCTTC. As protein: CASSYLGVNNEQFF.

For this clone: Its ends do not fully match the called genes, so a read error is possible. This CDR3 is also generated by other DNA sequences in the sample. This sequence joins TRBV7-3 and TRBJ2-3, with a tentative D call TRBD2 (5 bases). This CDR3 contains 14 residues. CDR1 is SGHTA, CDR2 FQGTGA, per germline. CDR3 sequence: CASSFRTPVDTQYF. The DNA for the CDR3 is TGCGCCAGCAGCTTTCGGACTCCGGTGGATACGCAGTATTTT. The whole variable domain, filled in from reference TRBV7-3 and TRBJ2-3, reads GAGVSQTPSNKVTEKGKYVELRCDPISGHTALYWYRQSLGQGPEFLIYFQGTGAADDSGLPNDRFFAVRPEGSVSTLKIQRTERGDSAVYLCASSFRTPVDTQYFGPGTRLTVL.

V gene TRBV27 combines with J gene TRBJ2-7; the match to TRBD1 covers 10 bases. V was pared by 5 bases and J by 1 base, with 5 bases of the junction left unmatched. From germline, CDR1 is MNHEY and CDR2 SMNVEV (reference sequence). The CDR3 extends over 15 amino acids. CDR3 nucleotide sequence: TGTGCCAGCAGTAACCGGGACAGGGGATCCTACGAGCAGTACTTC. Translating gives CASSNRDRGSYEQYF.

V gene TRBV6-1 combines with J gene TRBJ1-1, with a tentative D call TRBD1 (6 bases). Germline V CDR1 and CDR2: MNHNS, SASEGT. Trimming removed 6 bases from V and 1 base from J, with 12 bases in between. The CDR3 is 14 amino acids. The CDR3 loop reads CASSTDSENTEAFF. The CDR3 DNA reads TGTGCCAGCAGCACGGACAGTGAGAACACTGAAGCTTTCTTT.

The chain joins TRBV13 to TRBJ1-3, with 7 bases aligning to TRBD1. V dropped 2 bases and J dropped 4; count of bases not matched to a gene: 2. CDR3 size: 14 residues. In germline, CDR1 is PRHDT, CDR2 FYEKMQ (reference sequence). This chain's CDR3 is CASSLTQGGNTIYF. CDR3 nucleotides: TGTGCCAGCAGCTTAACACAGGGGGGAAACACCATATATTTT. The full variable domain, in which reference TRBV13 and TRBJ1-3 provide the parts outside the CDR3, is AAGVIQSPRHLIKEKRETATLKCYPIPRHDTVYWYQQGPGQDPQFLISFYEKMQSDKGSIPDRFSAQQFSDYHSELNMSSLELGDSALYFCASSLTQGGNTIYFGEGSWLTVV.